Listed here are 6 T cell receptor beta chains from one sample, sequenced in a study of blood T cell repertoires in COVID-19 (TCRdb year 2020). Library preparation used the immunoSEQ multiplex PCR assay. What TCRdb holds here is the immuneACCESS table cut down to in-frame rearrangements. Part of the clones is not present; checked against another copy, under half of the missing clones reflect an unresolved V gene, and the others are unexplained. For this sample there are 85,000 to 100,000 clones; approximately 80% appear just once. Of the sample, around 4.7% is held by the ten largest clones. The sequencing input was peripheral blood. These receptors all come from an elderly man with COVID-19, enrolled during active disease.

This chain connects TRBV30 to TRBJ1-3, with 8 nucleotides matching TRBD1. V gave up 4 bases and J gave up 4 bases; unmatched junction bases: 6. CDR3 length equals 14 residues. Germline V CDR1 and CDR2: GTSNPN, SVGIG (reference sequence). CDR3 loop: CAWKGQGAGNTIYF. CDR3 nucleotide sequence: TGTGCCTGGAAGGGGCAGGGGGCAGGAAACACCATATATTTT.

The chain couples TRBV6-6 to TRBJ1-4; no clear D. The CDR3 length is 11 residues. V lost 8 bases and J 8 bases, leaving 9 bases between the germline ends. Germline CDR1 MNHNY, CDR2 SVGAGI (reference sequence). CDR3: CASLAAEKLFF. The CDR3 DNA is TGTGCCAGCTTAGCCGCCGAAAAACTGTTTTTT.

The chain is built from TRBV28 and TRBJ1-1; no firm D call. The CDR3 sequence is 14 residues long. Germline values: CDR1 MDHEN, CDR2 SYDVKM. Trimming shortened V by 4 bases and J by 6 bases, and 15 bases separated the two germline ends. The CDR3 spells CASSSPRRHPEAFF. The CDR3 nucleotides are TGTGCCAGCAGTTCCCCCAGGCGACACCCTGAAGCTTTCTTT.

The J gene is TRBJ1-6, the V gene TRBV3-1 (or the pseudogene TRBV3-2), with TRBD1 identical over 7 bases. The CDR3 length is 14 residues. J gave up 7 bases and V 6 bases, and 6 bases lay outside the gene matches. The germline V gene encodes CDR1 LGHDT and CDR2 YNNKEL (reference sequence). The CDR3 coding sequence is TGTGCCAGCAGGAAAGACAGGGCCAATTCACCCCTCCACTTT. As protein: CASRKDRANSPLHF.

The chain has TRBV27 and TRBJ2-1; 16 nucleotides line up with TRBD2. The CDR3 sequence is 19 residues long. CDR1 and CDR2 (germline): MNHEY, SMNVEV (reference sequence). Trimming at V came to 6 bases and at J to 0 bases, leaving 8 bases not matched to a gene. The CDR3 DNA follows: TGTGCCAGCAGAAGTTGGGGACTAGCGGGGGGGGGCTCCTACAATGAGCAGTTCTTC. This sequence encodes CASRSWGLAGGGSYNEQFF.

The CDR3 DNA is TGTGCCAGCAGTGCCCCGGGCGGGAGCCGTCGGGGTACGCAGTATTTT. This codes for CASSAPGGSRRGTQYF. This sequence joins TRBV28 and TRBJ2-3; 7 bases are shared with TRBD2. Germline V lookup: CDR1 MDHEN, CDR2 SYDVKM. This CDR3 has 16 residues. After removal of 5 bases from V and 8 bases from J, the junction contained 16 bases not matched to a gene. The full variable domain, rest sourced from reference TRBV28 and TRBJ2-3, is DVKVTQSSRYLVKRTGEKVFLECVQDMDHENMFWYRQDPGLGLRLIYFSYDVKMKEKGDIPEGYSVSREKKERFSLILESASTNQTSMYLCASSAPGGSRRGTQYFGPGTRLTVL.